The source of this TCR beta chain is a study of cytomegalovirus exposure and HLA in healthy donors. Findings and limits, study-wide: Altogether, about 160 TCR beta chains were recorded as cytomegalovirus-associated. Later on, an analysis showed TCR association rates differing by HLA locus, with DRB1 the most and HLA-C the fewest. In a later analysis, the majority of CMV-associated beta chains seemingly showed HLA restriction.

PCR used 60 Vbeta primers and 13 Jbeta primers. Clones were sequenced by immunoSEQ multiplex PCR, and TCRdb holds only the in-frame ones, with some missing. Among around 150,000 clones, approximately 77% were seen once, and the ten largest hold 1.3% to 1.5%. Trimming cost V 0 bases and J 10 bases, with 10 bases left between them. Germline V gives CDR1 SGHTA, CDR2 FQGNSA. The CDR3 covers 13 residues. As for this clone: Its antigen is unidentified.

The source material was PBMCs. V and J are TRBV7-2 and TRBJ2-1; the D gene is possibly TRBD2 (5 bases). This TCR was sampled from a woman between 40 and 55 years old in good health and CMV-seronegative. The CDR3, as DNA: TGTGCCAGCAGCTTAGCGGGTAGAGGGGAGCAGTTCTTC. This translates into CASSLAGRGEQFF.